This is a list of T cell receptor beta chains from one sample in a study of T cell responses to AZD1222 COVID-19 vaccine. Some clones are missing from TCRdb's copy, which holds only in-frame ones; the method was immunoSEQ multiplex PCR. The sample contains some 170,000 clones, approximately 87% of which appear only once. The sequencing used peripheral blood, collected 28 days after the second AZD1222 dose. These receptors came from an adult who received the AZD1222 COVID-19 vaccine. Each CDR3 is given with its conserved first and last residue. Fields, in order: V gene, clone size, D gene, J gene, CDR3 protein, CDR3 DNA. The D gene is left open where the match is weak. Clone size is stated in some rows and not others, as once, few, many or a class when expanded.

TRBV2,NA,TRBD1,TRBJ2-7,CATGTGVSYEQYF,TGTGCCACCGGGACAGGGGTTTCCTACGAGCAGTACTTC
TRBV6-2/TRBV6-3,NA,TRBD2,TRBJ2-3,CASNPSRLAGIFTDTQYF,TGTGCCAGCAACCCCTCGCGACTAGCGGGAATTTTCACAGATACGCAGTATTTT
TRBV12-5,NA,TRBD1,TRBJ2-7,CASGLAPGTGAYEQYF,TGTGCTAGTGGTTTGGCTCCCGGGACAGGGGCCTACGAGCAGTACTTC
TRBV30,NA,TRBD1,TRBJ2-2,CASPGQGNTGELFF,TGTGCCTCACCGGGACAGGGTAACACCGGGGAGCTGTTTTTT
TRBV6-5,NA,NA,TRBJ1-1,CASMNSYGSRTEAFF,TGTGCCAGCATGAATAGTTATGGGAGTCGTACTGAAGCTTTCTTT
TRBV2,NA,NA,TRBJ1-5,CASSVGGAGNQPQHF,TGTGCCAGCAGTGTTGGAGGAGCGGGCAATCAGCCCCAGCATTTT
TRBV7-2,NA,NA,TRBJ2-3,CASSPGRGADTQYF,TGTGCCAGCAGCCCTGGTCGGGGTGCAGATACGCAGTATTTT
TRBV18,NA,NA,TRBJ1-1,CASSPPTGVEAFF,TGTGCCAGCTCACCACCCACAGGAGTTGAAGCTTTCTTT
TRBV6-5,NA,TRBD1,TRBJ2-3,CASSRTGSTDTQYF,TGTGCCAGCAGTCGGACAGGGAGCACAGATACGCAGTATTTT
TRBV2,once,NA,TRBJ2-7,CASSPDGIYEQYF,TGTGCCAGCAGCCCCGATGGCATTTACGAGCAGTACTTC
TRBV12-3/TRBV12-4,NA,NA,TRBJ1-1,CASSRVEVAFF,TGTGCCAGCAGTAGGGTGGAAGTCGCTTTCTTT
TRBV13,NA,NA,TRBJ1-1,CASSLTELNTEAFF,TGTGCCAGCAGCCTGACAGAGCTGAACACTGAAGCTTTCTTT